Detailed here is one TCR beta chain. TCRdb keeps only in-frame clones here, not all; method: immunoSEQ multiplex PCR. This table has under 150,000 clones, approximately 84% appearing once. This sample was taken from a study of blood T cell repertoires in COVID-19. Turning to the study itself: Donors of Cohort 3 who recovered were those that had two negative PCRs, clearance, or symptom resolution.

Enrollees, about 18 to 95 years old, lived in around 23 US areas. In assigning cohorts, the study relied on participant-reported clinical history. The germline V gene has CDR1 MDHEN and CDR2 SYDVKM. The CDR3 spans 13 residues. The V and J ends lost 8 bases and 5 bases, in that order; junction bases with no gene match: 8. This clonotype was sampled from a man between 45 and 60 years old in a cohort exposed to, infected with or recovered from COVID-19 (not recorded which). The chain has TRBV28 and TRBJ1-2; TRBD1 agrees at 7 bases. What was sequenced was PBMCs or T cells enriched from blood (not recorded which). CDR3 in amino acids: CASYRTGWYGYTF. The DNA of the CDR3 is TGTGCCAGCTACAGGACAGGTTGGTATGGCTACACCTTC.